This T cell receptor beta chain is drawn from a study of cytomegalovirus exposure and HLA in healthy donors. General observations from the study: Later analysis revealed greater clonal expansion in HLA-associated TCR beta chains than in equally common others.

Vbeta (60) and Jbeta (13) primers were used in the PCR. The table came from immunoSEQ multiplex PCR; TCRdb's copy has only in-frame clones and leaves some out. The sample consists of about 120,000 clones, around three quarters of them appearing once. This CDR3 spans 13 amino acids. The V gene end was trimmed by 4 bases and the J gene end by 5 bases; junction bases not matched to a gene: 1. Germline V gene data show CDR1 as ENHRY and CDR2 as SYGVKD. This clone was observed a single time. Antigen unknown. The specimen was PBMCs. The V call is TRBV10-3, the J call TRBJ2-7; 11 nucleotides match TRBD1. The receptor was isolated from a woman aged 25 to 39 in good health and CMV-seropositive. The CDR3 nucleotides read TGTGCCATCAGTGGGGACAGGGGGAACGAGCAGTACTTC. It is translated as CAISGDRGNEQYF.